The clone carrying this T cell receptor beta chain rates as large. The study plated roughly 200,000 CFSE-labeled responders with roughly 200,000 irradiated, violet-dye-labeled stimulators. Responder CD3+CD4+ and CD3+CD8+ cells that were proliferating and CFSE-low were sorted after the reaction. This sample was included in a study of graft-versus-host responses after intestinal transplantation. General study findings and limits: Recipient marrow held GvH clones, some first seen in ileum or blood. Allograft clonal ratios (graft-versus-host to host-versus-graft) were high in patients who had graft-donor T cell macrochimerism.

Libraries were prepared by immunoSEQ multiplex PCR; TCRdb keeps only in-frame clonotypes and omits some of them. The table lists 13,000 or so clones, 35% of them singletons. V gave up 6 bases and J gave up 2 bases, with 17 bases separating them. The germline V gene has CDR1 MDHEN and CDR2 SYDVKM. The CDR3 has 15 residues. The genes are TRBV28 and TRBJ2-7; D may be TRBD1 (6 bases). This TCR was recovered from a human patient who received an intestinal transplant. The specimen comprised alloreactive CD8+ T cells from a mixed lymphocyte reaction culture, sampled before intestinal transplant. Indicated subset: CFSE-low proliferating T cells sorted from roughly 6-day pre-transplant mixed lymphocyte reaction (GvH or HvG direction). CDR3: CASSSPLDRAYEQYF. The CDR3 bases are TGTGCCAGCAGCTCGCCCTTGGACAGAGCCTACGAGCAGTACTTC.